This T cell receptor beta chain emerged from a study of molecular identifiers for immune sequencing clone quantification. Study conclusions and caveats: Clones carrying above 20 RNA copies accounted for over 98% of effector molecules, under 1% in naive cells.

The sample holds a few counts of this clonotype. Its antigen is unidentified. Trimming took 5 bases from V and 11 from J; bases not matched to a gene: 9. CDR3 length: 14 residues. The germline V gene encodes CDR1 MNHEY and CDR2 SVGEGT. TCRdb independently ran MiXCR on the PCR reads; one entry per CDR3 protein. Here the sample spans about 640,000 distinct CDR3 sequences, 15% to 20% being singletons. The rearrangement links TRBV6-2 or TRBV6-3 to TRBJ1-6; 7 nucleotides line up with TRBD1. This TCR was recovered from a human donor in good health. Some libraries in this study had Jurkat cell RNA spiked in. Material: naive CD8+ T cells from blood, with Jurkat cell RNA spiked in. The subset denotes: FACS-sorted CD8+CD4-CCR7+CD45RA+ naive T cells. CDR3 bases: TGTGCCAGCAGTGATCGAGGGGGCTCGGCACCCCTCCACTTT. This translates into CASSDRGGSAPLHF.